This TCR beta chain was sequenced in a study of identical twins. Using its own MiXCR run on the 5' RACE reads, TCRdb lists one record per CDR3 protein. The table includes some 600,000 distinct CDR3 sequences, 7% to 7.5% detected once. V lost 5 bases to trimming and J lost 4 bases, with 14 bases between them. Germline lookup yields CDR1 PRHDT and CDR2 FYEKMQ (reference sequence). CDR3 size: 14 residues. Separately, the same data were catalogued under a study of yellow fever vaccine responses in identical twins.

Sample: PBMCs. V is TRBV13 and J is TRBJ1-2, with a possible D match to TRBD1 (5 bases). This TCR was recovered from a woman aged 18-29 years in good health. The CDR3 DNA follows: TGTGCCAGCAGCACTTCCGAGGGGCGCTATGGCTACACCTTC. It translates to CASSTSEGRYGYTF.